This T cell receptor (beta chain) was observed in a study of T cells in Graves' hyperthyroidism and ophthalmopathy (dated by TCRdb to the late 2010s). Background on the whole study: Peripheral blood was sampled at the time of initial diagnosis, prior to any treatment. To identify distinguishing TCR V-J signatures, a discovery cohort of about 95 patients was used, comprising 43 with Graves' ophthalmopathy and some 60 with stable Graves' hyperthyroidism. Prospective prediction of ophthalmopathy was tested in an independent validation cohort of some 20 hyperthyroidism patients and 17 patients who later progressed to ophthalmopathy. The 95 to 100 discovery patients were randomly divided into training and test sets at a 7:3 ratio. The study also compared thyroid tissue and blood T-cell repertoires from a handful of Graves' hyperthyroidism patients. Following sampling, methimazole starting at 30 mg daily was given to hyperthyroidism patients, and high-dose intravenous methylprednisolone was given to ophthalmopathy patients. According to the paper, TCR Vbeta CDR3 sequencing was carried out on about 140 peripheral blood samples, which came from 40 to 45 ophthalmopathy, around 74 hyperthyroidism and about 17 progressor patients. Findings and caveats that apply to the study as a whole: In validation, the model predicted progression to ophthalmopathy with 60% to 71% sensitivity and around 72% specificity, a median of 6.5 months before onset. Most expanded thyroid clonotypes (frequency above 0.001) were also found in blood, which suggests that blood repertoires may mirror thyroid immune responses. No statistical method was used to fix the sample size in advance, and group allocation was not hidden from the investigators. A 13 V-J signature model separated ophthalmopathy from stable hyperthyroidism, with 87.88% sensitivity and 81% to 82% specificity in cross-validation and 80%/75% in testing.

TCR beta CDR3 regions were amplified from RNA transcripts. The TCR CDR3 was subjected to a first round of RT-PCR using the HTBI primer set and the Qiagen OneStep RT-PCR kit. Libraries were constructed in a second round of multiplex PCR, after which size selection and purification were performed. Paired-end sequencing of the libraries was performed with 100 bp reads on an Illumina HiSeq2000. The paper's data handling went like this. SOAPnuke was used to process the raw data, throwing out any read that contained adapters or uncalled bases, had a mean Phred below 15, or lacked an exact constant-primer or identifier match. COPE v1.2.5 was used to merge the high-quality paired reads, and each unique nucleotide sequence was defined as a clonotype. MiTCR v1.1 was used to align the clonotypes against IMGT TRBV, TRBD and TRBJ reference segments. Analysis was restricted to V-J combinations with a frequency above 0.0001, which covered about 99% of repertoires. A TCS score was defined as the ratio of F50 (clonal expansion) to E x V (chaos), with BLOSUM62-based TCRdist applied between CDR3 peptides within each V-J. Welch's t-statistics and random forest reduced some 510 V-J features to some 14, which were used in a naive Bayes classifier (R e1071). TCRdb redid the processing of the public reads, applying fastp at Q25 and MiXCR, and retained in-frame beta chains. Here each entry gathers all rows of one CDR3 protein and keeps the most common genes and DNA. TCRdb, not the original authors, processed these V and J calls. For this sample there are roughly 740,000 distinct CDR3 sequences; 15% to 20% appear just once. In total, the top ten clones hold approximately 8.4% of the sample.

This clonotype has only one observation. It lacks a known antigen. No qualities accompany the bases; no much larger clone lies one base away. A lone read offers only weak evidence. Trimming removed 3 bases from V and 4 bases from J; the gene matches leave 4 bases unexplained. CDR1 and CDR2, per the germline V gene, are KGHSH and LQKENI. The cysteine opens and the phenylalanine closes a CDR3 of 16 amino acids. Only the CDR3 region is kept as DNA, spanning 48 bases read in frame from base 1. A patient counted as having stable Graves' hyperthyroidism if no progression to ophthalmopathy occurred over 18 months of follow-up. Hyperthyroidism patients were newly diagnosed, with disease duration under 2 months, and aged 18 to 65 years. Any patient with an uncontrolled infection, another autoimmune disease, pregnancy or lactation was excluded. Diagnoses were established on the basis of clinical symptoms, serum thyroxine and TRAb, thyroid ultrasound, and orbital computed tomography. PBMCs were isolated from around 10 ml of fresh peripheral blood by Ficoll-Paque density gradient centrifugation. Total RNA was extracted with Trizol reagent, and quality was checked on an Agilent 2100 Bioanalyzer.

The sequence derives from a man in his late teens or twenties with Graves' hyperthyroidism. Sequencing was performed on blood. The chain is assembled from TRBV18 and TRBJ2-7, with 15 bases in between that match TRBD2. The DNA is TGTGCCAGCTCACCGGCTGGACTAGCGGGAGGGTACGAGCAGTACTTC. It is translated as CASSPAGLAGGYEQYF.